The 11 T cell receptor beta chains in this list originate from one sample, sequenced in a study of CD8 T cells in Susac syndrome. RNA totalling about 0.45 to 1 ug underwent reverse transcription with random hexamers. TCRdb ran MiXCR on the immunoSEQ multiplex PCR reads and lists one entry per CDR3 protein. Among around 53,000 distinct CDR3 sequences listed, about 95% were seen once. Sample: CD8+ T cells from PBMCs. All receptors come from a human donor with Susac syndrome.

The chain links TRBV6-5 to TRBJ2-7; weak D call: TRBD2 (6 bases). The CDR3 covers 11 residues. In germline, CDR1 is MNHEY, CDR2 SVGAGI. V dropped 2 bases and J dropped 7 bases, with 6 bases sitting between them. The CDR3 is CASSYGGEQYF. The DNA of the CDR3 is TGTGCCAGCAGTTACGGGGGGGAGCAGTACTTC.

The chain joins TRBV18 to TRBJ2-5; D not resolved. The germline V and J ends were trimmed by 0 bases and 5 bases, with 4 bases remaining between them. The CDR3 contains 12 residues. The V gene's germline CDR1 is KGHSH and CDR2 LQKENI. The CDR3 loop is CASSPPSETQYF. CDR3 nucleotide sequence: TGTGCCAGCTCACCACCTTCCGAGACCCAGTACTTC. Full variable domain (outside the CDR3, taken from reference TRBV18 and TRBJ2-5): NAGVMQNPRHLVRRRGQEARLRCSPMKGHSHVYWYRQLPEEGLKFMVYLQKENIIDESGMPKERFSAEFPKEGPSILRIQQVVRGDSAAYFCASSPPSETQYFGPGTRLLVL.

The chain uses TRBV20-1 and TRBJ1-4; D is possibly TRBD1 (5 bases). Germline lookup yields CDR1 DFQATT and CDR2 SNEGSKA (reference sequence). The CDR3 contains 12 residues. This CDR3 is CSATAGREKLFF. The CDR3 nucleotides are TGCAGCGCGACAGCTGGGAGAGAAAAACTGTTTTTT.

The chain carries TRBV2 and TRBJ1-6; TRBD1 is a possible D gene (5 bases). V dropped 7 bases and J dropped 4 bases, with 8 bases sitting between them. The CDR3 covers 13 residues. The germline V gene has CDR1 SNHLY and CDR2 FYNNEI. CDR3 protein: CASIRGYNSPLHF. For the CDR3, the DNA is TGTGCCAGCATTCGGGGGTATAATTCACCCCTCCACTTT.

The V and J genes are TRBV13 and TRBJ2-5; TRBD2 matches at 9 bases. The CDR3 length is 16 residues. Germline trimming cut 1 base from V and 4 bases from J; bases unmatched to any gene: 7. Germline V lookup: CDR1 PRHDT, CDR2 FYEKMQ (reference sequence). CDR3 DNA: TGTGCCAGCAGCTTAGTCGGCGGGGGGGCCCGAGAGACCCAGTACTTC. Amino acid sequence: CASSLVGGGARETQYF.

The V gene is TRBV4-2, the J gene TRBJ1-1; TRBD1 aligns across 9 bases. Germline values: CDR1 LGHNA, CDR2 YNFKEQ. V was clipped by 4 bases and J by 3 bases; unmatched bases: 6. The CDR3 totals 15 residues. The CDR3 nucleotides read TGTGCCAGCAGCCCCTTGGACAGGGGTGACACTGAAGCTTTCTTT. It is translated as CASSPLDRGDTEAFF.

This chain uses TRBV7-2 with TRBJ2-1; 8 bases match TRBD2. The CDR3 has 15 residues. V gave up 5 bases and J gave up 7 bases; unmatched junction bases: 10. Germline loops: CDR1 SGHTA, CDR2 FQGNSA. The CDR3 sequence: CASSPGGGRGNEQFF. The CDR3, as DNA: TGTGCCAGCAGCCCCGGGGGGGGGCGGGGGAATGAGCAGTTCTTC.

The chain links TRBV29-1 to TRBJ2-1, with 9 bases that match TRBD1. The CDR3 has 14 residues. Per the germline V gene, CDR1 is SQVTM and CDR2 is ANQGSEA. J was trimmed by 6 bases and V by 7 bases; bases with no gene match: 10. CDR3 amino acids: CSETGTGYVNEQFF. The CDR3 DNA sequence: TGCAGCGAGACGGGGACAGGGTACGTCAATGAGCAGTTCTTC.

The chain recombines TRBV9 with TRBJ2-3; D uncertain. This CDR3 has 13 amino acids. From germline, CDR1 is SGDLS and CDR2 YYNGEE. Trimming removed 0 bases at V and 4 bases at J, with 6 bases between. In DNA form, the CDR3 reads TGTGCCAGCAGCGTAGGGTACCCAGATACGCAGTATTTT. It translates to CASSVGYPDTQYF. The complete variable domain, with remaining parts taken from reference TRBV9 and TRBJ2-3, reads DSGVTQTPKHLITATGQRVTLRCSPRSGDLSVYWYQQSLDQGLQFLIQYYNGEERAKGNILERFSAQQFPDLHSELNLSSLELGDSALYFCASSVGYPDTQYFGPGTRLTVL.

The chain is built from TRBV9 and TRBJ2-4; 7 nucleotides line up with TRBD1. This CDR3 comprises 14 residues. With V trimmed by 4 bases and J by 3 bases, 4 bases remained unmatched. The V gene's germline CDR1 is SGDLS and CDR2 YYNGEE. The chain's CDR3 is CASSPRDSKNIQYF. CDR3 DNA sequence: TGTGCCAGCAGCCCCCGGGACAGCAAAAACATTCAGTACTTC.

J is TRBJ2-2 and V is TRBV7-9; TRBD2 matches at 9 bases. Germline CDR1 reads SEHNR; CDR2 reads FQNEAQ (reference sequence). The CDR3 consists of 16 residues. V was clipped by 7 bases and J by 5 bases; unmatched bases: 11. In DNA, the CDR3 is TGTGCCAGCACCGCGGGAGGGGGGCTTCGAACCGGGGAGCTGTTTTTT. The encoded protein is CASTAGGGLRTGELFF.